What follows are 5 T cell receptor beta chains derived from one specimen sequenced in a study of blood T cell repertoires in COVID-19. The table came from immunoSEQ multiplex PCR; TCRdb's copy has only in-frame clones and leaves some out. The table lists around 340,000 clones, 80% to 90% of them singletons. Sequenced sample: PBMCs or T cells enriched from blood (not recorded which). These receptors came from a woman aged 40-49 years with acute COVID-19.

This chain uses TRBV18 with TRBJ2-2, with 9 nucleotides matching TRBD1. This CDR3 comprises 17 residues. Germline loops: CDR1 KGHSH, CDR2 LQKENI. V shed 1 base, J shed 0 bases, and the junction held 3 bases outside the gene matches. The CDR3 spells CASSPRGTGPNTGELFF. The DNA for the CDR3 is TGTGCCAGCTCACCACGAGGGACAGGGCCGAACACCGGGGAGCTGTTTTTT.

The V and J genes are TRBV7-9 and TRBJ1-6, with D perhaps matching TRBD1 (5 bases). The CDR3 sequence is 17 residues long. V was pared by 3 bases and J by 3 bases, with 15 bases between. Germline CDR1 SEHNR, CDR2 FQNEAQ (reference sequence). The CDR3: CASSLEEGRVYNSPLHF. CDR3 nucleotides: TGTGCCAGCAGCTTGGAGGAGGGACGAGTCTATAATTCACCCCTCCACTTT.

V is TRBV19 and J is TRBJ1-5; no clear D gene. There are 18 residues in the CDR3. V was cut by 1 base and J by 0 bases, with 16 bases left in between. Germline V gene lookup returns CDR1 LNHDA and CDR2 SQIVND (reference sequence). CDR3: CASSIVFFQRYSNQPQHF. CDR3 DNA: TGTGCCAGTAGTATAGTCTTTTTTCAGAGGTATAGCAATCAGCCCCAGCATTTT.

The chain joins TRBV9 to TRBJ1-6; 7 bases align to TRBD1. The germline V gene encodes CDR1 SGDLS and CDR2 YYNGEE. The CDR3 extends over 15 amino acids. V shed 0 bases, J shed 7 bases, and the junction held 4 bases outside the gene matches. This CDR3 is CASSVGGRGNSPLHF. CDR3 nucleotide sequence: TGTGCCAGCAGCGTAGGGGGCAGGGGGAATTCACCCCTCCACTTT.

The chain is built from TRBV4-2 and TRBJ2-1; TRBD1 is a possible D gene (6 bases). CDR1 LGHNA and CDR2 YNFKEQ come from the germline V gene. V was pared by 4 bases and J by 3 bases, with 13 bases between. The CDR3 extends over 15 amino acids. The DNA for the CDR3 is TGTGCCAGCAGCCTACAGGGCGTCCTCTACAATGAGCAGTTCTTC. This translates into CASSLQGVLYNEQFF.